These T cell receptor beta chains were read from a single sample in a study of beta chain features in type 1 diabetes. Generated by immunoSEQ multiplex PCR, the TCRdb table keeps only in-frame clones and is missing some. Here the sample spans around 44,000 clones, 50% being singletons. The sequencing input was stem cell memory CD4+ T cells from blood. Receptors were obtained from a woman aged 30 to 39 in good health. Both conserved end residues are part of each CDR3. The D gene is left open where the match is weak. Rows give clone size only sometimes, using once, few, many, or a class for an expanded clone.

TRBV28	-	TRBJ2-3	few	TGTGCCAGCAGCCAGGGGACAGATACGCAGTATTTT	CASSQGTDTQYF
TRBV7-9	-	TRBJ1-2	-	TGTGCCAGCAGCTTAGTATCCAGGGGTGGAGGCTACACCTTC	CASSLVSRGGGYTF
TRBV7-3	-	TRBJ2-2	-	TGTGCCAGCAGCTTAGACTATACGGCCGGGGAGCTGTTTTTT	CASSLDYTAGELFF
TRBV18	TRBD1	TRBJ2-1	few	TGTGCCAGCTCACCGAGTGCAGGGGGAAAAACCTACAATGAGCAGTTCTTC	CASSPSAGGKTYNEQFF
TRBV7-2	-	TRBJ2-7	-	TGTGCCAGCAGTTGGAGAGGGACTGACAACGAGCAGTACTTC	CASSWRGTDNEQYF
TRBV5-1	TRBD1	TRBJ2-5	-	TGCGCCAGCAGCTTGCAGACAGGGATAACGGAGACCCAGTACTTC	CASSLQTGITETQYF
TRBV5-6	TRBD1	TRBJ2-5	-	TGTGCCAGCAGCCCGACAGGGGAGGTGGAGACCCAGTACTTC	CASSPTGEVETQYF
TRBV9	-	TRBJ2-3	-	TGTGCCAGCAGCTCCCGGGGAGGTTCCGGGTATCAGCCCACAGATACGCAGTATTTT	CASSSRGGSGYQPTDTQYF
TRBV6-6	-	TRBJ1-2	few	TGTGCCTCCTTCACAAGCCTCAGGGCGCCTGACTATGGCTACACCTTC	CASFTSLRAPDYGYTF
TRBV9	TRBD2	TRBJ2-3	-	TGTGCCAGCAGCGTAGGGGTCTGGACTAGCGGGGTCACAGATACGCAGTATTTT	CASSVGVWTSGVTDTQYF
TRBV28	TRBD1	TRBJ2-7	-	TGTGCCAGCAGCCGGGACAGGGTCGTAGAGCAGTACTTC	CASSRDRVVEQYF
TRBV7-2	TRBD2	TRBJ2-3	few	TGTGCCAGCAGCTTGGGACTAGCGGGAGGCACAGATACGCAGTATTTT	CASSLGLAGGTDTQYF
TRBV9	-	TRBJ1-5	few	TGTGCCAGCAGCGTCAGCAGGGTCGAAAGCAATCAGCCCCAGCATTTT	CASSVSRVESNQPQHF
TRBV28	-	TRBJ2-1	-	TGTGCCAGCCTCCCCCAGGCAGGCTACAATGAGCAGTTCTTC	CASLPQAGYNEQFF
TRBV27	TRBD1	TRBJ1-5	-	TGTGCCAGCAGTTTATCGACAGGGTTGCAGCCCCAGCATTTT	CASSLSTGLQPQHF
TRBV27	TRBD1	TRBJ1-4	-	TGTGCCAGCAGTGCGCCGGGACAGGGACGCGAAAAACTGTTTTTT	CASSAPGQGREKLFF
TRBV7-6	TRBD2	TRBJ2-3	-	TGTGCCAGCAGTTCGGGACTAGCCCCACCCAGAGCAGATACGCAGTATTTT	CASSSGLAPPRADTQYF
TRBV15	-	TRBJ2-3	-	TGTGCCACCAGCAGAGGTACTACCCCAAGCACAGATACGCAGTATTTT	CATSRGTTPSTDTQYF
TRBV5-1	-	TRBJ1-2	-	TGCGCCAGCAGCTTGGTAGCTAACTATGGCTACACCTTC	CASSLVANYGYTF
TRBV5-1	-	TRBJ1-4	-	TGCGCCAGCAGCATACAGGGAAGAAATGAAAAACTGTTTTTT	CASSIQGRNEKLFF
TRBV4-3	-	TRBJ2-3	few	TGCGCCAGCAGCCGCGGCGGAGGGGCCTTGGGGACAGATACGCAGTATTTT	CASSRGGGALGTDTQYF
TRBV4-2	TRBD2	TRBJ2-1	few	TGTGCCAGCAGCCAAGTAGCGGGAGGTATGGACAATGAGCAGTTCTTC	CASSQVAGGMDNEQFF
TRBV4-2	-	TRBJ1-1	-	TGTGCCAGCAGCCAACCAGCCCGGGAGAACACTGAAGCTTTCTTT	CASSQPARENTEAFF
TRBV5-6	-	TRBJ2-7	-	TGTGCCAGCAGCTCAGACAGGCTTGCCTACGAGCAGTACTTC	CASSSDRLAYEQYF
TRBV5-1	TRBD1	TRBJ2-3	-	TGCGCCAGCAGCTTACAGACCGGGACAGGTACCCCGTTGGATACGCAGTATTTT	CASSLQTGTGTPLDTQYF
TRBV27	-	TRBJ1-1	-	TGTGCCAGCAGTTTAGGAGTTAGGACTGAAGCTTTCTTT	CASSLGVRTEAFF
TRBV6-6	-	TRBJ2-5	-	TGTGCCAGCTTTAAAGAGACCCAGTACTTC	CASFKETQYF
TRBV10-3	-	TRBJ2-1	-	TGTGCCATCAGTGAGTCTAGCGGAACCAGGCTCGGTGAGCAGTTCTTC	CAISESSGTRLGEQFF
TRBV28	TRBD2	TRBJ2-2	-	TGTGCCAGCAGTTTTAGCGGGACCACGAACACCGGGGAGCTGTTTTTT	CASSFSGTTNTGELFF
TRBV4-2	-	TRBJ2-7	once	TGTGCCAGCAGCCAAGTTGCGCGGTCGAGCTCCTACGAGCAGTACTTC	CASSQVARSSSYEQYF
TRBV9	-	TRBJ1-2	few	TGTGCCAGCAGCGGAGACAGCTATGGCTACACCTTC	CASSGDSYGYTF
TRBV7-9	-	TRBJ2-3	few	TGTGCCAGCAGCCTACAACTAGCCGCACGCACAGATACGCAGTATTTT	CASSLQLAARTDTQYF
TRBV5-4	TRBD2	TRBJ2-3	-	TGTGCCAGTGGAGTAGTAGGACTAGCGGGCAGCACAGATACGCAGTATTTT	CASGVVGLAGSTDTQYF
TRBV7-3	TRBD2	TRBJ2-3	-	TGTGCCAGCAGCTTACAACTAGCGGGAATAGGCACAGATACGCAGTATTTT	CASSLQLAGIGTDTQYF
TRBV30	-	TRBJ1-4	-	TGTGCCTGGAGTAACCCGGGGGGCACTAATGAAAAACTGTTTTTT	CAWSNPGGTNEKLFF
TRBV4-3	TRBD2	TRBJ2-3	-	TGCGCCAGCAGCCAAGATACCGGGAGGGATACCACAGATACGCAGTATTTT	CASSQDTGRDTTDTQYF
TRBV4-3	-	TRBJ2-7	-	TGCGCCAGCAGCCAGGAGGTGCCCTCCTACGAGCAGTACTTC	CASSQEVPSYEQYF
TRBV28	-	TRBJ1-2	-	TGTGCCAGCAGTTCGGGTTATGGCTACACCTTC	CASSSGYGYTF
TRBV27	-	TRBJ1-5	-	TGTGCCAGCAGCTCACTAAATAGCAATCAGCCCCAGCATTTT	CASSSLNSNQPQHF
TRBV7-2	-	TRBJ1-3	few	TGTGCCAGCAGTATGCAGGCCTCTGGAAACACCATATATTTT	CASSMQASGNTIYF
TRBV6-5	TRBD2	TRBJ2-5	-	TGTGCCAGCCGACGCGGGAGACTCAGCGAGACCCAGTACTTC	CASRRGRLSETQYF
TRBV29-1	-	TRBJ2-2	-	TGCAGCGTTAAGAGCGGGAACACCGGGGAGCTGTTTTTT	CSVKSGNTGELFF
TRBV7-8	TRBD2	TRBJ2-1	-	TGTGCCAGCAGCGCCATTCTGACTAGCGGGAGGGGGAACTATGAGCAGTTCTTC	CASSAILTSGRGNYEQFF
TRBV14	-	TRBJ1-5	-	TGTGCCAGCAGCCAGAGACGAGGGGGACAGCCCCAGCATTTT	CASSQRRGGQPQHF
TRBV27	-	TRBJ2-3	-	TGTGCCAGCAGTTTAGCGGATTCATCAGATACGCAGTATTTT	CASSLADSSDTQYF
TRBV2	TRBD1	TRBJ1-2	-	TGTGCCAGCAGTCTCCGGGACAGGGTTGAGGGCTACACCTTC	CASSLRDRVEGYTF
TRBV19	TRBD1	TRBJ1-5	-	TGTGCCAGTAGTACCCCGCAGGGGGCAGGACAGCCCCAGCATTTT	CASSTPQGAGQPQHF
TRBV7-6	TRBD2	TRBJ2-3	-	TGTGCCAGCAGCTTGTATAGCGGGAGGACCCATAGCACAGATACGCAGTATTTT	CASSLYSGRTHSTDTQYF
TRBV9	-	TRBJ1-3	once	TGTGCCAGCAGCGGAACAGGGCTACCTAGGGGAAACACCATATATTTT	CASSGTGLPRGNTIYF
TRBV6-5	-	TRBJ1-3	-	TGTGCCAGCAGTTACTACGGGACTGCTGGAAACACCATATATTTT	CASSYYGTAGNTIYF
TRBV7-9	-	TRBJ2-3	-	TGTGCCACAGGGGGGCCGGGAGATACGCAGTATTTT	CATGGPGDTQYF
TRBV5-1	TRBD2	TRBJ2-1	few	TGCGCCAGCAGCTTGGCCACGGCTAGCGGGGGGCCCTACAATGAGCAGTTCTTC	CASSLATASGGPYNEQFF
TRBV6-5	-	TRBJ1-2	-	TGTGCCAGCAGTTACTCGAGACAGACCCCCGGTGGCTACACCTTC	CASSYSRQTPGGYTF
TRBV10-3	-	TRBJ1-1	-	TGTGCCATCAGTACCCTTCCAGGGGACACTGAAGCTTTCTTT	CAISTLPGDTEAFF
TRBV6-5	-	TRBJ2-5	few	TGTGCCAGCAGAAAGGCGGGGTCGATCCGCGAGACCCAGTACTTC	CASRKAGSIRETQYF
TRBV29-1	TRBD1	TRBJ2-5	few	TGCAGCGTAGAATCAGGGGGAGTATGGGAGACCCAGTACTTC	CSVESGGVWETQYF
TRBV2	TRBD2	TRBJ2-3	few	TGTGCCAGCGGCCCGACTAGCGGGAAGGCAGATACGCAGTATTTT	CASGPTSGKADTQYF
TRBV10-2	-	TRBJ2-3	-	TGCGCCAGCAGAATCGGTACTGATACAGATACGCAGTATTTT	CASRIGTDTDTQYF
TRBV5-1	-	TRBJ2-1	-	TGCGCCAGCAGCTTGGTCTACCAGCGAGGAATGGAGCAGTTCTTC	CASSLVYQRGMEQFF